This record covers a single TCR beta chain. Antigen unknown. The data stem from a study of T cell responses to AZD1222 COVID-19 vaccine. TCRdb's copy holds only in-frame clones and misses some; the assay was immunoSEQ multiplex PCR. Of more than 95,000 clones in the sample, around 83% were seen once. The study, taken as a whole, reports: Most donors were white British and more were female, and clonal diversity was possibly underestimated. Close to half of spike-specific TCRs reportedly recognize unmutated variant regions.

Analysis merged second doses at about 4 or about 12 weeks. Per the germline V gene, CDR1 is WNHNN and CDR2 is SYGVQD (reference sequence). V lost 6 bases and J lost 2, with 18 bases in between. This CDR3 has 16 amino acids. The sample consisted of peripheral blood, taken 28 days after the second AZD1222 dose. The V and J genes are TRBV10-1 and TRBJ2-3; possible D gene TRBD1, 7 bases. The clonotype originates from an adult who received the AZD1222 COVID-19 vaccine. For the CDR3, the DNA is TGCGCCAGCAGCCAGAGAGGGGGGACAGCCACAGATACGCAGTATTTT. Its translation: CASSQRGGTATDTQYF.